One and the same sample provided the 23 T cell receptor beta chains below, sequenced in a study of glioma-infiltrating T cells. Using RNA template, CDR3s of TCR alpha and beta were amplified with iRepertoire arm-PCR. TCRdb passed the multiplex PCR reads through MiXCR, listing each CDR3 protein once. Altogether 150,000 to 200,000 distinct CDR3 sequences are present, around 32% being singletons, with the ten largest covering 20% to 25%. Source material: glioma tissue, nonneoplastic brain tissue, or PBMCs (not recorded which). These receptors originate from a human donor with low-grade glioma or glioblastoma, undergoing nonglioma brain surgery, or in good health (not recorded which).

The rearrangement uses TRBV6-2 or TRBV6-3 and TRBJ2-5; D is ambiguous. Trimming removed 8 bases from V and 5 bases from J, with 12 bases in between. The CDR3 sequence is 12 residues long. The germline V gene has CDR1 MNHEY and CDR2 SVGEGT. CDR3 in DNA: TGTGCCAGCGCCCTGGCTTACGAGACCCAGTACTTC. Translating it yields CASALAYETQYF.

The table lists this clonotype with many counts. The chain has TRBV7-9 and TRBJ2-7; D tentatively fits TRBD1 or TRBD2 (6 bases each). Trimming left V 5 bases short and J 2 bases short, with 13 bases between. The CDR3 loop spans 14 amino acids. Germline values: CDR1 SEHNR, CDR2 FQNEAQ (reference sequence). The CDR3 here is CASSPGALPYEQYF. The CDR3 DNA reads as TGTGCCAGCAGCCCGGGGGCACTACCCTACGAGCAGTACTTC.

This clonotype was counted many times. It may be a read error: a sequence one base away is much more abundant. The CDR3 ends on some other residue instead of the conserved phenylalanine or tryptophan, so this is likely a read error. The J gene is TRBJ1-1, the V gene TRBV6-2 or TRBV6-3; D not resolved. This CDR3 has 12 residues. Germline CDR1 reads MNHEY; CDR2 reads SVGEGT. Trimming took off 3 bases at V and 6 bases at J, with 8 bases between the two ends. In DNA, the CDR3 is TGTGCCAGCAGTTATCTCGGGCCTGAAGCTTTCCTT. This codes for CASSYLGPEAFL.

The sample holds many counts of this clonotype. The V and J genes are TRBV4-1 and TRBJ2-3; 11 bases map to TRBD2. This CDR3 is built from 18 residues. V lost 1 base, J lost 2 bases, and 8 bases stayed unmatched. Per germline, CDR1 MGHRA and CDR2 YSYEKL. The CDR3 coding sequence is TGCGCCAGCAGCCAAGGACCCGGGACTAGCGGTATCACAGATACGCAGTATTTT. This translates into CASSQGPGTSGITDTQYF.

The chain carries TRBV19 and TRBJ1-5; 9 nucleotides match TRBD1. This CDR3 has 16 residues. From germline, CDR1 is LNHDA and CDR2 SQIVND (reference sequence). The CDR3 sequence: CAAGTGIFISNQPQHF. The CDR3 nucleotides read TGTGCGGCCGGGACAGGGATTTTTATTAGCAATCAGCCCCAGCATTTT.

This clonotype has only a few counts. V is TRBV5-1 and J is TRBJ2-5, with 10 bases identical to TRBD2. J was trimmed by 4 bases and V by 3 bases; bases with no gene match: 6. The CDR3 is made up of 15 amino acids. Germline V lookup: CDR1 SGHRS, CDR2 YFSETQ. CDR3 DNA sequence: TGCGCCAGCAGCTGGGACCGGACTAGCGGAGAGACCCAGTACTTC. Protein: CASSWDRTSGETQYF.

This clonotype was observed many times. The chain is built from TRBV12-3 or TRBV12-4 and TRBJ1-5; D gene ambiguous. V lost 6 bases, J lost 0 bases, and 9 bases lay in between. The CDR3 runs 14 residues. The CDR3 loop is CASRSVNSNQPQHF. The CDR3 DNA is TGTGCCAGCAGGTCGGTGAATAGCAATCAGCCCCAGCATTTT.

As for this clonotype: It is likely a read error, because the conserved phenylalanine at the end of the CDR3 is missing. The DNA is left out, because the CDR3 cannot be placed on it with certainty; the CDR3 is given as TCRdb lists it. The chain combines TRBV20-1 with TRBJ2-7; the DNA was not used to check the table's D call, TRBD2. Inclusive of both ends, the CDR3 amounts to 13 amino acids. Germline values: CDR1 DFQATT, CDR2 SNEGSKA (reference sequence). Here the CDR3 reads CSASAGGTYERYL.

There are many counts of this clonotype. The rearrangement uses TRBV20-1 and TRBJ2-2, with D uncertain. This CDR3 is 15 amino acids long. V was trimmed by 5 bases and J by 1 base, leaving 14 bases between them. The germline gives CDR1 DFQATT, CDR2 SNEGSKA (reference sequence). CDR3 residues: CSAHGNARNTGELFF. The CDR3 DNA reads TGCAGTGCTCATGGGAACGCGCGGAACACCGGGGAGCTGTTTTTT.

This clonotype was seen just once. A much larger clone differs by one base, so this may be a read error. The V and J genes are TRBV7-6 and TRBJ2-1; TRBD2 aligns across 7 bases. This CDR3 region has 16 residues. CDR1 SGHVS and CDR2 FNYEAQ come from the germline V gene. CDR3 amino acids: CASGLVAGEGYNEQFF. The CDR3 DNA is TGTGCCAGCGGCTTAGTGGCGGGGGAAGGCTACAATGAGCAGTTCTTC.

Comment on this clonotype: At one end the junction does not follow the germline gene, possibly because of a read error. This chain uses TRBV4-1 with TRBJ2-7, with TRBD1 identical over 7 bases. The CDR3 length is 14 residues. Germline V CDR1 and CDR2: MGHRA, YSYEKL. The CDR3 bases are TGCGCCAGCAGCCAAGGACAGGGCCGGTACGAGAAGTACTTC. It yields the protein CASSQGQGRYEKYF.

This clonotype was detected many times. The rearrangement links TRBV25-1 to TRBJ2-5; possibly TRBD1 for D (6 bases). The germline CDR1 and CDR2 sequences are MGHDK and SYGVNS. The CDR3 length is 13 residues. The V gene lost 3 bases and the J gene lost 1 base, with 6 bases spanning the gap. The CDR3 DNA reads TGTGCCAGCAGTGACAGGGGCCAAGAGACCCAGTACTTC. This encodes CASSDRGQETQYF.

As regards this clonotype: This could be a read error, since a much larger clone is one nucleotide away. CDR3 sequence (DNA): TGTGCCAGTACCCATACACCCGAGGGCGAATATGGCTACACCTTC. This encodes CASTHTPEGEYGYTF. The rearrangement links TRBV19 to TRBJ1-2; D gene unclear. V was trimmed by 7 bases and J by 5 bases, leaving 20 bases between them. The germline V gene encodes CDR1 LNHDA and CDR2 SQIVND (reference sequence). The CDR3 is made up of 15 amino acids.

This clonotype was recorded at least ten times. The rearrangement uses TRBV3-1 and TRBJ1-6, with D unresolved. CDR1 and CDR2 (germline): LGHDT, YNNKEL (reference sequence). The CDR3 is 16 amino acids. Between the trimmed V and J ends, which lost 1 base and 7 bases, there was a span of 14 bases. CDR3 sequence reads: CASSQATRIPNSPLHF. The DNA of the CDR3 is TGTGCCAGCAGCCAAGCGACGCGTATACCGAATTCACCCCTCCACTTT.

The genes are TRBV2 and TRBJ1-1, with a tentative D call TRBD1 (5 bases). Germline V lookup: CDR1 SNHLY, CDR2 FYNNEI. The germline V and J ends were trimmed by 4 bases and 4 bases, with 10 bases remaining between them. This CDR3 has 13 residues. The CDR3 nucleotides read TGTGCCAGCAGTGGGGGCAGGAGCACTGAAGCTTTCTTT. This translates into CASSGGRSTEAFF.

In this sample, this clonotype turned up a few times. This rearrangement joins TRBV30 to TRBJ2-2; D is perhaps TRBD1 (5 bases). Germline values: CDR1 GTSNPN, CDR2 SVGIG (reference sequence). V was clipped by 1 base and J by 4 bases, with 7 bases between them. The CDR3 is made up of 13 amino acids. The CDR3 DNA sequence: TGTGCCTGGAGTGAGACAGTCACCGGGGAGCTGTTTTTT. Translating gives CAWSETVTGELFF.

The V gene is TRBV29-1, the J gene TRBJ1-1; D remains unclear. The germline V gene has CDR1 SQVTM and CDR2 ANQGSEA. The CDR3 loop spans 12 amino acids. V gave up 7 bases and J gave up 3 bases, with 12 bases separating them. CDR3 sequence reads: CSGAPVDTEAFF. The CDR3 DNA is TGCAGCGGGGCACCGGTGGACACTGAAGCTTTCTTT. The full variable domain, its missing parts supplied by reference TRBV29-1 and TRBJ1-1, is SAVISQKPSRDICQRGTSLTIQCQVDSQVTMMFWYRQQPGQSLTLIATANQGSEATYESGFVIDKFPISRPNLTFSTLTVSNMSPEDSSIYLCSGAPVDTEAFFGQGTRLTVV.

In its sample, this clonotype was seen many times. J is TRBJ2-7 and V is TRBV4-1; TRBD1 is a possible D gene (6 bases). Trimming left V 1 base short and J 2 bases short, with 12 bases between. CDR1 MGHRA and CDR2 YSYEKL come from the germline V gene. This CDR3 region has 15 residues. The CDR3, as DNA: TGCGCCAGCAGCCAAGTTGGGGGCCCACCCTACGAGCAGTACTTC. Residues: CASSQVGGPPYEQYF.

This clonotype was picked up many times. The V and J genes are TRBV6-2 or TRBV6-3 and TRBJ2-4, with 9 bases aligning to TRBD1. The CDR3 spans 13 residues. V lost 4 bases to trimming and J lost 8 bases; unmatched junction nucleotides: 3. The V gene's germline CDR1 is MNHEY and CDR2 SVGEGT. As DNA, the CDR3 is TGTGCCAGCAGTTGGGACAGGGCGGACATTCAGTACTTC. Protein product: CASSWDRADIQYF.

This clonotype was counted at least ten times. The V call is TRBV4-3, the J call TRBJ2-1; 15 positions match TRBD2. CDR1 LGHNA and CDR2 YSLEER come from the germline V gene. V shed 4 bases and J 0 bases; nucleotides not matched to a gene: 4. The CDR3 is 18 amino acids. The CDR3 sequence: CASSLGLAGGFSYNEQFF. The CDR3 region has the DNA TGCGCCAGCAGCCTCGGACTAGCGGGAGGGTTCTCCTACAATGAGCAGTTCTTC.

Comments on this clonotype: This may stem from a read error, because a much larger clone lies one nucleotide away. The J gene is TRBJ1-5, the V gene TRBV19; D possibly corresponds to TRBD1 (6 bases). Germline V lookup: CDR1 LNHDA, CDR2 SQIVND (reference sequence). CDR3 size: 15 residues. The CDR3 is CASGIQGKGNQPQHF. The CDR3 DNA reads TGTGCCAGTGGTATACAGGGCAAGGGGAATCAGCCCCAGCATTTT.

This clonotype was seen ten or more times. The CDR3 region has the DNA TGCGCCAGCAGCCCCGCGACAGATTCCTACGAGCAGTACTTC. Translation: CASSPATDSYEQYF. The rearrangement joins TRBV5-1 to TRBJ2-7; D may be TRBD1 (5 bases). The CDR3 totals 14 residues. Germline assignment: CDR1 SGHRS and CDR2 YFSETQ. Trimming stripped 4 bases from V and 1 base from J, with 12 bases between. The full variable domain, completed using reference TRBV5-1 and TRBJ2-7, is KAGVTQTPRYLIKTRGQQVTLSCSPISGHRSVSWYQQTPGQGLQFLFEYFSETQRNKGNFPGRFSGRQFSNSRSEMNVSTLELGDSALYLCASSPATDSYEQYFGPGTRLTVT.

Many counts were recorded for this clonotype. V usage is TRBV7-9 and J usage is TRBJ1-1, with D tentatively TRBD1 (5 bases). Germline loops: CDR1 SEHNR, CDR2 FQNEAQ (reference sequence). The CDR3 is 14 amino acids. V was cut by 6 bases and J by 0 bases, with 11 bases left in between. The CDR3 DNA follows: TGTGCCAGCAGGTTCGGGACCTTGAACACTGAAGCTTTCTTT. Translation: CASRFGTLNTEAFF.